These 5 T cell receptor beta chains came from one sample sequenced in a study of blood T cells in healthy people across ages. A second PCR of 7 to 11 cycles used a sample-barcoded 5' primer and a J-beta primer mix. TCRdb processed the 5' RACE reads anew with MiXCR; each CDR3 protein has one entry. The sample records around 780,000 distinct CDR3 sequences, roughly 26% being singletons. These data also featured in a second study, about T cells of mothers and their children.

The sample taken for sequencing was blood. These receptors were obtained from a boy between 10 and 17 years old in good health.

This clonotype occurred a few times. The chain links TRBV28 to TRBJ1-4; D uncertain. The CDR3 has 16 residues. Per germline, CDR1 MDHEN and CDR2 SYDVKM. The ends were cut back, 3 bases at V and 0 bases at J, with 11 bases in the middle. CDR3 coding DNA: TGTGCCAGCAGTTTCGCGGGGTATGCAACTAATGAAAAACTGTTTTTT. This encodes CASSFAGYATNEKLFF. Filled out from reference TRBV28 and TRBJ1-4, the complete variable domain reads DVKVTQSSRYLVKRTGEKVFLECVQDMDHENMFWYRQDPGLGLRLIYFSYDVKMKEKGDIPEGYSVSREKKERFSLILESASTNQTSMYLCASSFAGYATNEKLFFGSGTQLSVL.

This rearrangement joins TRBV5-6 to TRBJ2-5; perhaps D is TRBD1 or TRBD2 (5 bases each). The germline CDR1 and CDR2 sequences are SGHDT and YYEEEE. Trimming removed 3 bases at V and 4 bases at J, with 13 bases between. This CDR3 has 14 amino acids. The CDR3 loop reads CASSSSGTSETQYF. CDR3 coding DNA: TGTGCCAGCAGCTCGTCCGGGACCTCAGAGACCCAGTACTTC.

J is TRBJ2-1 and V is TRBV6-5, with TRBD1 as a possible D gene (5 bases). The CDR3 covers 13 residues. Germline V gene sequence: CDR1 MNHEY, CDR2 SVGAGI. The V end was cut by 5 bases, the J end by 8 bases, with 13 bases between. The CDR3 bases are TGTGCCAGCAGTCGGCAGGGTATGGATGAGCAGTTCTTC. Protein sequence: CASSRQGMDEQFF.

This clonotype was picked up a small number of times. This sequence joins TRBV10-3 and TRBJ2-1; TRBD1 or TRBD2 may be the D gene (6 bases each). Deletions cut 9 bases from V and 5 bases from J, with 23 bases between. Germline V lookup: CDR1 ENHRY, CDR2 SYGVKD. The CDR3 runs to 16 residues. The CDR3 region is CAIGSRGQMVDNEQFF. The CDR3 DNA reads TGTGCCATTGGGAGCCGGGGGCAAATGGTAGACAATGAGCAGTTCTTC.

The V and J genes are TRBV13 and TRBJ2-7, with D hard to call. Germline V CDR1 and CDR2: PRHDT, FYEKMQ (reference sequence). The CDR3 spans 17 residues. V shed 3 bases and J shed 0 bases, with 18 bases lying between them. Written as DNA, the CDR3 is TGTGCCAGCAGCTTCCGGAAGGGTTCCCTCCCCTCCTACGAGCAGTACTTC. This codes for CASSFRKGSLPSYEQYF. Full variable domain (rest looked up from reference TRBV13 and TRBJ2-7): AAGVIQSPRHLIKEKRETATLKCYPIPRHDTVYWYQQGPGQDPQFLISFYEKMQSDKGSIPDRFSAQQFSDYHSELNMSSLELGDSALYFCASSFRKGSLPSYEQYFGPGTRLTVT.